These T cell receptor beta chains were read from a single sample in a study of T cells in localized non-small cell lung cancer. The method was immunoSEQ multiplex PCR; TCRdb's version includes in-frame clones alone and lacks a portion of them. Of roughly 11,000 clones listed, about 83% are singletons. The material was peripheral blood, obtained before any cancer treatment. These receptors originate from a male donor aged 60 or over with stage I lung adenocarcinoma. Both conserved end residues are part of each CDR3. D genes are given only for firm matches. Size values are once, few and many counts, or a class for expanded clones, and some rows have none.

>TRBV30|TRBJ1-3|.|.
CAWSAGGASGNTIYF
TGTGCCTGGAGTGCTGGAGGCGCCTCTGGAAACACCATATATTTT
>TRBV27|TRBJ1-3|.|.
CASGLWGSGNTIYF
TGTGCCAGCGGGCTTTGGGGGTCTGGAAACACCATATATTTT
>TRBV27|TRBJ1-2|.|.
CASSLSYGFYGYTF
TGTGCCAGCAGTTTATCGTACGGCTTCTATGGCTACACCTTC
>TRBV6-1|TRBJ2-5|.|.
CASSVPQGGKETQYF
TGTGCCAGCAGTGTTCCACAGGGGGGGAAGGAGACCCAGTACTTC
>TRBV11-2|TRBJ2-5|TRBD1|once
CASSTWTGGGETQYF
TGTGCCAGCAGCACCTGGACAGGGGGCGGGGAGACCCAGTACTTC
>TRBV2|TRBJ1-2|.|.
CASSDTVNRGYTF
TGTGCCAGCAGTGACACGGTTAATCGGGGCTACACCTTC
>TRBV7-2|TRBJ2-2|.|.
CASSLFPSGGELFF
TGTGCCAGCAGCTTATTTCCCTCCGGAGGGGAGCTGTTTTTT
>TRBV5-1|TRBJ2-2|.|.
CASSLQVTGELFF
TGCGCCAGCAGCTTACAGGTTACCGGGGAGCTGTTTTTT
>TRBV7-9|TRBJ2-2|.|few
CASSLGANTGELFF
TGTGCCAGCAGCTTGGGGGCTAACACCGGGGAGCTGTTTTTT
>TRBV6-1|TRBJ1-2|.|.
CASSEYYGYTF
TGTGCCAGCAGCGAGTACTATGGCTACACCTTC
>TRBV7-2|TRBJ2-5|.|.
CASSFNVGQETQYF
TGTGCCAGCAGCTTCAACGTGGGTCAAGAGACCCAGTACTTC
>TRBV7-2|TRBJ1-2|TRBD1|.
CASSPGQGGSYTF
TGTGCCAGCAGCCCCGGACAGGGTGGAAGCTACACCTTC
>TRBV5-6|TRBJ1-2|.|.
CASSSGVNYGYTF
TGTGCCAGCAGCTCGGGGGTAAACTATGGCTACACCTTC
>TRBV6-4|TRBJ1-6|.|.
CASSAEENSPLHF
TGTGCCAGCAGCGCTGAGGAAAATTCACCCCTCCACTTT
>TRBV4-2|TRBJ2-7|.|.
CASSPFRGGNEQYF
TGTGCCAGCAGCCCTTTTAGGGGGGGGAACGAGCAGTACTTC
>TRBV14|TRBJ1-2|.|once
CASSQGETFNYGYTF
TGTGCCAGCAGCCAAGGCGAAACGTTTAACTATGGCTACACCTTC
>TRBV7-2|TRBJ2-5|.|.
CASSFRQAGTQYF
TGTGCCAGCAGCTTTCGACAGGCGGGGACCCAGTACTTC
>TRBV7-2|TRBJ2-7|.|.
CASSSFTASYEQYF
TGTGCCAGCAGCTCTTTCACAGCCTCCTACGAGCAGTACTTC
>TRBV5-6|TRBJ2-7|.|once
CASSSYRVGKQYF
TGTGCCAGCAGCTCGTACAGGGTTGGCAAGCAGTACTTC
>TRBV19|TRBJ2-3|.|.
CASSMPPQVLTQYF
TGTGCCAGTAGTATGCCCCCACAGGTTTTAACGCAGTATTTT
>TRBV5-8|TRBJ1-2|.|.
CASSSGVNYGYTF
TGTGCCAGCAGCTCGGGGGTAAACTATGGCTACACCTTC
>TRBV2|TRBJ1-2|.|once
CASTWDNYYGYTF
TGTGCCAGCACCTGGGACAATTATTATGGCTACACCTTC
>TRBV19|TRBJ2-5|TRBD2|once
CASSIELAGGRETQYF
TGTGCCAGTAGTATCGAGCTAGCGGGGGGGAGAGAGACCCAGTACTTC
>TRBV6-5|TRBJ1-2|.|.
CASSYLGANYGYTF
TGTGCCAGCAGTTACTTGGGAGCTAACTATGGCTACACCTTC
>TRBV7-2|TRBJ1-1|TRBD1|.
CASSLGTGGYAEAFF
TGTGCCAGCAGCCTAGGGACAGGAGGGTACGCTGAAGCTTTCTTT
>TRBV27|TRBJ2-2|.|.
CASSFSWTGELFF
TGTGCCAGCAGTTTCTCTTGGACCGGGGAGCTGTTTTTT
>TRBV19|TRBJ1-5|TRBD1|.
CASSIDRGLGQPQHF
TGTGCCAGTAGTATCGACAGGGGATTAGGACAGCCCCAGCATTTT
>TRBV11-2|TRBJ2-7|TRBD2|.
CASSPLAGGTYEQYF
TGTGCCAGCAGTCCGTTAGCGGGTGGTACCTACGAGCAGTACTTC
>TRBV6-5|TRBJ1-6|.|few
CASSYSPHSPLHF
TGTGCCAGCAGTTACAGTCCGCATTCACCCCTCCACTTT
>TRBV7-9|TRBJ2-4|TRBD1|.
CASSLLPATGMRNIQYF
TGTGCCAGCAGCTTACTCCCGGCGACAGGGATGAGAAACATTCAGTACTTC
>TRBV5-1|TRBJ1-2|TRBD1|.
CASSLADREDGYTF
TGCGCCAGCAGCTTGGCCGACAGGGAAGATGGCTACACCTTC
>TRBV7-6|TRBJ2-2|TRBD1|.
CASSSGTVNTGELFF
TGTGCCAGCAGCTCCGGGACAGTCAACACCGGGGAGCTGTTTTTT
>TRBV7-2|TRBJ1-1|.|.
CASSLGISGDTEAFF
TGTGCCAGCAGCTTAGGTATAAGCGGGGACACTGAAGCTTTCTTT
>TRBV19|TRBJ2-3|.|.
CASREGANWMTDTQYF
TGTGCCAGTAGGGAAGGGGCGAATTGGATGACAGATACGCAGTATTTT
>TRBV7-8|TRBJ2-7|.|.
CASSIRRSGGEQYF
TGTGCCAGCAGTATCAGGCGGTCCGGTGGGGAGCAGTACTTC
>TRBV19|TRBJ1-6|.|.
CATHGGGSSPLHF
TGTGCCACCCATGGAGGGGGTAGTTCACCCCTCCACTTT
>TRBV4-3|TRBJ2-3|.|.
CASSQDTAASTDTQYF
TGCGCCAGCAGCCAAGATACGGCGGCTAGCACAGATACGCAGTATTTT
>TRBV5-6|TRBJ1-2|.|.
CASSPGPGPGYTF
TGTGCCAGCAGCCCGGGACCGGGCCCTGGCTACACCTTC